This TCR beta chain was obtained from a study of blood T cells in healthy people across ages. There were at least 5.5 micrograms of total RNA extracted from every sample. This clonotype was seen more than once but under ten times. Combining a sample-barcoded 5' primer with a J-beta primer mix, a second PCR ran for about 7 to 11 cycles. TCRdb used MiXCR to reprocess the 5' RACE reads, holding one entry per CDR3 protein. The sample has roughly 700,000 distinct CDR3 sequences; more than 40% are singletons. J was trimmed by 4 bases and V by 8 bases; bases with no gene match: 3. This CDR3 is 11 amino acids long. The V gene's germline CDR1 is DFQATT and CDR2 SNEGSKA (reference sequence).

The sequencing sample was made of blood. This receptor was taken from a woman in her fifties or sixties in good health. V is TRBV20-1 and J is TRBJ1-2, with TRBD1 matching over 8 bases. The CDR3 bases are TGCAGTCGAACAGGGGGCTATGGCTACACCTTC. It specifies CSRTGGYGYTF.